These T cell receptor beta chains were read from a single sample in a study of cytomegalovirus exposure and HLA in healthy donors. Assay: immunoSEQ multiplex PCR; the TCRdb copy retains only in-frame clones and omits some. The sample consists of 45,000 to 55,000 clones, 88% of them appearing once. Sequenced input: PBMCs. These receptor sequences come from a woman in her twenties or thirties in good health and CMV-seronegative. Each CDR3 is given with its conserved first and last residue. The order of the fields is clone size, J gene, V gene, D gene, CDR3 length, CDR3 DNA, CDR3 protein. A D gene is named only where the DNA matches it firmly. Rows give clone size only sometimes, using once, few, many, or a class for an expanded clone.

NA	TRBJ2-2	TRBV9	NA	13	TGTGCCAGCACCCCTTACTCGACCGGGGAGCTGTTTTTT	CASTPYSTGELFF
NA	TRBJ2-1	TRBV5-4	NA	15	TGTGCCAGCAGCGCGGAAGCAAGCTCCTACAATGAGCAGTTCTTC	CASSAEASSYNEQFF
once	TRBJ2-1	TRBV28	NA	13	TGTGCCAGCAGTCCACAGGGATACAATGAGCAGTTCTTC	CASSPQGYNEQFF
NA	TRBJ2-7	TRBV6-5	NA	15	TGTGCCAGCAGTCCCGATTTCGCCAGCTCCTACGAGCAGTACTTC	CASSPDFASSYEQYF
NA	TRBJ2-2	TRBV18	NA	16	TGTGCCAGCTCACCACCCCAGACTGCTAGGCCCGGGGAGCTGTTTTTT	CASSPPQTARPGELFF
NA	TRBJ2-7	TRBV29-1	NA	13	TGCAGCGTTCGGGACGGGACATCCTACGAGCAGTACTTC	CSVRDGTSYEQYF
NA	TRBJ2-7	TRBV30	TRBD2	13	TGTGCCTGGAGTGGGCGGGGGATCTACGAGCAGTACTTC	CAWSGRGIYEQYF
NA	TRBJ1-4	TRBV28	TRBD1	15	TGTGCCAGCGGCCCAGGGGGTTCAACTAATGAAAAACTGTTTTTT	CASGPGGSTNEKLFF
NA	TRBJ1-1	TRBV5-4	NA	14	TGTGCCAGCCTGCGTGACACCGTGAACACTGAAGCTTTCTTT	CASLRDTVNTEAFF
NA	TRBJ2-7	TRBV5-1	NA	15	TGCGCCAGCAGCTTGGGAACAGCCTCAACCTACGAGCAGTACTTC	CASSLGTASTYEQYF
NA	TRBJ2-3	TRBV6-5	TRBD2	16	TGTGCCAGCAGTTATAGCGGGAGGTCTCCCCGAGATACGCAGTATTTT	CASSYSGRSPRDTQYF
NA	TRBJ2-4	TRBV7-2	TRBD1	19	TGTGCCAGCAGCTTAGATCGTCTTGTCCAGGGGACAGGGGGAAACATTCAGTACTTC	CASSLDRLVQGTGGNIQYF
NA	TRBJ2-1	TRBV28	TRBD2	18	TGTGCCAGCAGTAGAGGTGGCGCGGGAGGGGACTCCTACAATGAGCAGTTCTTC	CASSRGGAGGDSYNEQFF
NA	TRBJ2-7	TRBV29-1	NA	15	TGCAGCGTTGAAGATTCAAACAGATACTCCTACGAGCAGTACTTC	CSVEDSNRYSYEQYF
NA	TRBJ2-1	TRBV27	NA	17	TGTGCCAGCAGTTTTTTAACCCGGGGTGGCGATTACAATGAGCAGTTCTTC	CASSFLTRGGDYNEQFF
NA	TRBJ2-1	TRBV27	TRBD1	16	TGTGCCAGCAGTTCCACCGGGACAGGGGGAAACAATGAGCAGTTCTTC	CASSSTGTGGNNEQFF
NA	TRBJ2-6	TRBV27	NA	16	TGTGCCAGCAGCCCCAGGGTCAACTCTGGGGCCAACGTCCTGACTTTC	CASSPRVNSGANVLTF